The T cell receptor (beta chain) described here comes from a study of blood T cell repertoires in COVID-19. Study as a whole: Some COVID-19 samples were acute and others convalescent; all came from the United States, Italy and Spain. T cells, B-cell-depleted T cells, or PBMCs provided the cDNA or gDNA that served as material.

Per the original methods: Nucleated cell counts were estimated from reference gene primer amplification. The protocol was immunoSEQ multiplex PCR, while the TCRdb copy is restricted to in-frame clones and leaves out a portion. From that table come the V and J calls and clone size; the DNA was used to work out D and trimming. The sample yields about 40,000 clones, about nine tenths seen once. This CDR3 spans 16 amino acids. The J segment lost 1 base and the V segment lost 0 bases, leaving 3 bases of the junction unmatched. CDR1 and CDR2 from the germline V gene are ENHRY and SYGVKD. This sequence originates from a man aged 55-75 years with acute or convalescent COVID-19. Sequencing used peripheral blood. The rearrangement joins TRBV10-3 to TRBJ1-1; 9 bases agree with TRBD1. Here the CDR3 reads CAISESGTGRNTEAFF. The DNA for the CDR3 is TGTGCCATCAGTGAGTCCGGGACAGGGCGGAACACTGAAGCTTTCTTT.